These T cell receptor beta chains were read from a single sample in a study of response to subunit inactivated influenza vaccine. TCRdb analysed the RT-PCR reads with MiXCR anew, one entry per CDR3 protein. Here the sample spans 450,000 to 600,000 distinct CDR3 sequences, 15% to 20% being singletons. The source was CD4+ T cells sorted from PBMCs, collected less than 30 months after vaccination. These receptors were obtained from a man between 50 and 69 years old who received an inactivated influenza vaccine. Each CDR3 is given with its conserved first and last residue. The order of the fields is clone size, J gene, V gene, D gene, CDR3 protein, CDR3 DNA. D genes are given only for firm matches. Clone size, where shown, is once, few, many, or a class for clones that have expanded.

NA,TRBJ2-7,TRBV5-1,TRBD1,CASGWGQASGRYSYEQYF,TGCGCCAGCGGCTGGGGACAGGCGTCGGGGCGTTACTCCTACGAGCAGTACTTC
few,TRBJ2-7,TRBV6-1,NA,CASSLRAGGTYEQYF,TGTGCCAGCTCGCTGCGGGCGGGCGGAACCTACGAGCAGTACTTC
few,TRBJ2-7,TRBV11-1,TRBD1,CASSLRDRGFYEQYF,TGTGCCAGCAGCTTACGAGACAGGGGTTTCTACGAGCAGTACTTC
many,TRBJ1-4,TRBV6-5,NA,CASSYKGRTFNEKLFF,TGTGCCAGCAGTTACAAGGGACGGACCTTCAATGAAAAACTGTTTTTT
few,TRBJ2-3,TRBV4-3,NA,CASSHGTDTQYF,TGCGCCAGCAGCCACGGCACAGATACGCAGTATTTT
NA,TRBJ2-5,TRBV7-2,NA,CASSFPLAGQETQYF,TGTGCCAGCAGCTTCCCCCTAGCAGGACAAGAGACCCAGTACTTC
few,TRBJ2-5,TRBV18,NA,CASSDLRETQYF,TGTGCCAGCTCGGACCTGCGGGAGACCCAGTACTTC
few,TRBJ2-5,TRBV12-3/TRBV12-4,TRBD1,CASSLNIGQGGQETQYF,TGTGCCAGCAGTTTAAATATCGGACAGGGTGGGCAAGAGACCCAGTACTTC
NA,TRBJ2-5,TRBV20-1,NA,CSATLRGSLETRYF,TGCAGTGCTACCCTAAGAGGTAGCTTGGAGACCCGGTACTTC
many,TRBJ2-7,TRBV5-1,NA,CASSLSGRGDEQYF,TGCGCCAGCAGCTTGTCGGGCAGGGGAGACGAGCAGTACTTC
NA,TRBJ2-7,TRBV4-3,NA,CASSQDRHGPYEQYF,TGCGCCAGCAGCCAAGATCGGCACGGGCCCTACGAGCAGTACTTC
few,TRBJ2-7,TRBV5-1,NA,CASSLGPGYEQYF,TGCGCCAGCAGCTTGGGCCCGGGCTACGAGCAGTACTTC
NA,TRBJ2-1,TRBV7-3,NA,CATFIHNEQFF,TGTGCCACCTTTATTCACAATGAGCAGTTCTTC
NA,TRBJ2-5,TRBV20-1,NA,CSARGSALETQYF,TGCAGTGCTAGAGGATCCGCCCTTGAGACCCAGTACTTC
few,TRBJ2-3,TRBV6-6,NA,CASSTSGDTQYF,TGTGCCAGCAGTACTTCCGGGGATACGCAGTATTTT
many,TRBJ2-5,TRBV29-1,TRBD1,CSVEDLAGTVQETQYF,TGCAGCGTTGAAGATCTAGCCGGGACAGTCCAAGAGACCCAGTACTTC
few,TRBJ2-7,TRBV4-1,NA,CASSHPSRRQVDNEQYF,TGCGCCAGCAGCCACCCCTCAAGGAGACAGGTGGATAACGAGCAGTACTTC
NA,TRBJ2-2,TRBV5-1,NA,CASSLAFSSRGELFF,TGCGCCAGCAGCTTGGCCTTTTCGTCCCGGGGGGAGCTGTTTTTT
few,TRBJ2-1,TRBV5-5,TRBD1,CASSHGTGPYNEQFF,TGTGCCAGCAGCCACGGGACAGGTCCCTACAATGAGCAGTTCTTC
NA,TRBJ2-7,TRBV7-9,NA,CASTLPGGAAFEQYF,TGTGCCAGCACCCTACCTGGGGGCGCGGCCTTCGAGCAGTACTTC
few,TRBJ2-3,TRBV7-2,NA,CASSLTGTPGSDTQYF,TGTGCCAGCAGCTTGACCGGGACTCCTGGGTCAGATACGCAGTATTTT
NA,TRBJ2-7,TRBV12-3/TRBV12-4,TRBD2,CASRPGLAGSYEQYF,TGTGCCAGCAGACCGGGACTAGCGGGGTCCTACGAGCAGTACTTC
many,TRBJ1-1,TRBV3-1,NA,CASSPSGTEAFF,TGTGCCAGCAGCCCCAGCGGCACTGAAGCTTTCTTT
few,TRBJ2-5,TRBV9,NA,CASSVDRKETQYF,TGTGCCAGCAGCGTGGATAGAAAAGAGACCCAGTACTTC
NA,TRBJ1-6,TRBV20-1,TRBD1,CSARPDRESYNSPLHF,TGCAGTGCTCGCCCGGACAGGGAGTCTTATAATTCACCCCTCCACTTT
few,TRBJ2-3,TRBV7-8,NA,CASSLDLGRTDTQYF,TGTGCCAGCAGCTTAGATTTGGGCCGCACAGATACGCAGTATTTT
few,TRBJ1-2,TRBV12-3/TRBV12-4,NA,CASSLQRGGGYGYTF,TGTGCCAGCAGTTTACAGAGGGGCGGCGGCTATGGCTACACCTTC
NA,TRBJ2-4,TRBV5-1,TRBD1,CASSFRQGAENIQYF,TGCGCCAGCAGCTTCCGACAGGGGGCTGAAAACATTCAGTACTTC
many,TRBJ1-1,TRBV6-6,NA,CASKAQANTEAFF,TGTGCCAGCAAGGCACAGGCGAACACTGAAGCTTTCTTT
NA,TRBJ1-4,TRBV5-5,TRBD1,CASSSGTAANEKLFF,TGTGCCAGCAGCTCGGGGACAGCAGCTAATGAAAAACTGTTTTTT
few,TRBJ1-1,TRBV6-5,NA,CASCYRMNTEAFF,TGTGCCAGCTGCTACCGCATGAACACTGAAGCTTTCTTT
NA,TRBJ2-1,TRBV7-6,TRBD2,CASSSRGSGDEQFF,TGTGCCAGCAGCTCTCGCGGGAGTGGGGATGAGCAGTTCTTC
few,TRBJ2-3,TRBV11-2,TRBD2,CASSLEGSLAALSTDTQYF,TGTGCCAGCAGCTTAGAGGGGAGTCTAGCGGCTCTTAGCACAGATACGCAGTATTTT
NA,TRBJ2-5,TRBV11-2,TRBD2,CASSSRLAGGLRETQYF,TGTGCCAGCAGCTCGCGACTAGCGGGAGGGCTTAGGGAGACCCAGTACTTC
NA,TRBJ2-1,TRBV3-1,TRBD2,CASSQDQRLAGYNEQFF,TGTGCCAGCAGCCAAGACCAGCGGCTAGCGGGGTACAATGAGCAGTTCTTC
NA,TRBJ2-7,TRBV4-2,TRBD1,CASSHQGQDEQYF,TGTGCCAGCAGCCACCAAGGACAGGATGAGCAGTACTTC
NA,TRBJ2-1,TRBV5-1,TRBD2,CASRTPNSRGSYNEQFF,TGCGCCAGCAGGACTCCTAACTCGCGGGGGTCCTACAATGAGCAGTTCTTC
few,TRBJ1-1,TRBV3-1,TRBD1,CASSSIGRGPTEAFF,TGTGCCAGCAGCTCCATAGGGAGGGGGCCCACTGAAGCTTTCTTT
NA,TRBJ1-5,TRBV28,TRBD1,CATGDRGASNQPQHF,TGTGCCACCGGGGACAGGGGAGCCAGCAATCAGCCCCAGCATTTT